This T cell receptor (beta chain) was documented in a study of early T cells in non-severe SARS-CoV-2 infection. The CDR3 extends over 13 amino acids. Trimming cost V 8 bases and J 2 bases; bases outside gene matches: 3. From germline, CDR1 is KGHSH and CDR2 LQKENI. Researchers attached unique molecular identifiers to individual cDNA molecules. TCRdb called the 5' RACE reads again in MiXCR, with one record for every CDR3 protein. The sample carries about 100,000 distinct CDR3 sequences, less than 15% recorded once. The chain links TRBV18 to TRBJ1-5; TRBD1 aligns across 7 bases. This TCR was recovered from an adult who was a healthcare worker with PCR-confirmed SARS-CoV-2 infection or an uninfected control (not recorded which). The specimen was whole blood. This CDR3 is CASDTGGNQPQHF. Here the CDR3 DNA reads TGTGCCAGCGACACAGGGGGCAATCAGCCCCAGCATTTT.